This TCR beta chain was obtained from a study of shared T cell receptors in the human thymus. Only in-frame clones appear in the TCRdb table, and some are missing; sequencing was by immunoSEQ multiplex PCR. The sample shows hundreds of thousands of clones, approximately 83% of them seen only once. Separately, the same data were catalogued under a study of human thymus T cells. This second study notes: Corrective heart surgery yielded the resections from which the thymus tissue came.

Sequencing input: thymocytes. This clonotype originated in a girl under three years old with a congenital heart defect.

The CDR3 nucleotides are TGTGCCAGCAGTTTAACGGGGACAGGGATAACCAATGAGCAGTTCTTC. Its protein is CASSLTGTGITNEQFF. The chain is built from TRBV27 and TRBJ2-1, with 9 bases matching TRBD1. The germline CDR1 and CDR2 sequences are MNHEY and SMNVEV (reference sequence). The CDR3 has 16 amino acids. The V and J ends lost 2 bases and 6 bases, in that order; junction bases with no gene match: 8.